These 26 T cell receptor beta chains were sequenced from one sample in a study of read filtering for tumor transcriptome and immune sequencing. Molecular barcoded adaptors covering alpha/delta and beta/gamma chains were used on 400 to 450 ng RNA. Using its own MiXCR run on the reads, TCRdb lists one record per CDR3 protein. The data contain about 41,000 distinct CDR3 sequences, around 15% of them singletons. Sequencing was carried out using a population of CD138-negative cells sorted from bone marrow. These receptors all come from a donor over 35 with multiple myeloma.

This clonotype was seen at least ten times. The chain is built from TRBV7-9 and TRBJ2-5; 7 bases are a match to TRBD2. Unmatched junction bases numbered 7, after V lost 5 bases and J lost 4 bases. CDR3 length: 14 residues. Germline V CDR1 and CDR2: SEHNR, FQNEAQ (reference sequence). CDR3 region: CASSVASGGETQYF. The CDR3 coding sequence is TGTGCCAGCAGCGTGGCTAGCGGAGGAGAGACCCAGTACTTC.

This clonotype was detected ten times or more. The genes are TRBV2 and TRBJ2-3, with D possibly TRBD2 on 5 matching bases. Per germline, CDR1 SNHLY and CDR2 FYNNEI. Trimming removed 7 bases at V and 0 bases at J, with 11 bases between. CDR3 size: 14 residues. Written as DNA, the CDR3 is TGTGCCAGCATTGGAGGCGGGAGCACAGATACGCAGTATTTT. This translates into CASIGGGSTDTQYF.

This clonotype appeared many times. The CDR3 reads CASRQQGANTGELFF. The CDR3 nucleotides are TGTGCCAGCAGGCAACAGGGGGCGAACACCGGGGAGCTGTTTTTT. J is TRBJ2-2 and V is TRBV11-2, with TRBD1 matching 8 bases. This CDR3 has 15 residues. V was pared by 6 bases and J by 0 bases, with 3 bases of the junction left unmatched. CDR1 is SGHAT and CDR2 is FQNNGV in the germline V gene.

This clonotype was seen at least ten times. The rearrangement joins TRBV6-2 or TRBV6-3 to TRBJ2-1; the match to TRBD2 covers 7 bases. This CDR3 region has 18 residues. V gave up 0 bases and J gave up 1 base; unmatched junction bases: 9. The germline V gene encodes CDR1 MNHEY and CDR2 SVGEGT. The CDR3 sequence: CASSYSGEAGESYNEQFF. CDR3 nucleotides: TGTGCCAGCAGTTACTCAGGGGAGGCGGGAGAGTCCTACAATGAGCAGTTCTTC.

This clonotype was picked up many times. V gene TRBV6-5 combines with J gene TRBJ2-4; 13 nucleotides agree with TRBD2. The CDR3 sequence is 17 residues long. CDR1 and CDR2 (germline): MNHEY, SVGAGI. The CDR3 spells CAPVGLAGDLAKNIQYF. The CDR3 DNA reads as TGTGCGCCCGTCGGACTAGCGGGAGACTTAGCCAAAAACATTCAGTACTTC.

Concerning this clonotype itself: A single base separates this from a much larger clone, so it may be a read error. The chain combines TRBV19 with TRBJ1-1; 7 bases agree with TRBD1. The J segment lost 5 bases and the V segment lost 7 bases, leaving 10 bases of the junction unmatched. In germline, CDR1 is LNHDA, CDR2 SQIVND (reference sequence). There are 14 residues in the CDR3. Here the CDR3 DNA reads TGTGCCAGTAAAGCCGACAGGGTGGTTACTGAAGCTTTCTTT. Translating gives CASKADRVVTEAFF.

The chain joins TRBV28 to TRBJ2-7; 8 bases align to TRBD2. With V trimmed by 7 bases and J by 3 bases, 20 bases remained unmatched. The germline V gene has CDR1 MDHEN and CDR2 SYDVKM. This CDR3 is 18 amino acids long. The CDR3 bases are TGTGCCAGCAATTTTTCAGGTGCCCCGGCCAGCGGGAGCTACGAGCAGTACTTC. Its protein is CASNFSGAPASGSYEQYF.

This chain uses TRBV7-9 with TRBJ2-1; D is perhaps TRBD1 (5 bases). This CDR3 is 13 amino acids long. CDR1 and CDR2 (germline): SEHNR, FQNEAQ (reference sequence). V was cut by 1 base and J by 10 bases, with 11 bases left in between. The CDR3 spells CASSLVMAGEQFF. In DNA form, the CDR3 reads TGTGCCAGCAGCTTAGTCATGGCAGGGGAGCAGTTCTTC.

The sample holds many counts of this clonotype. V is TRBV6-2 or TRBV6-3 and J is TRBJ1-1; D is unclear. The ends were cut back, 0 bases at V and 3 bases at J, with 20 bases in the middle. The CDR3 loop spans 18 amino acids. In germline, CDR1 is MNHEY, CDR2 SVGEGT. The CDR3 nucleotides read TGTGCCAGCAGTTACTCTAAGGGCGCAGTTTCGGGGTACACTGAAGCTTTCTTT. The encoded protein is CASSYSKGAVSGYTEAFF.

Concerning this clonotype itself: Its ends do not fully match the called genes, so a read error is possible. The chain recombines TRBV12-3 or TRBV12-4 with TRBJ2-3, with 7 bases aligning to TRBD2. The length of the CDR3 is 16 residues. This CDR3 reads CASSFAAGGSIDTLYF. DNA for the CDR3: TGTGCCAGCAGTTTCGCCGCGGGCGGGAGCATAGATACGCTGTATTTT.

The chain is built from TRBV7-2 and TRBJ2-1; D possibly corresponds to TRBD1 (5 bases). With 1 base removed from V and 7 bases from J, the gap between germline ends came to 8 bases. Germline CDR1 is SGHTA and CDR2 is FQGNSA. The CDR3 loop spans 13 amino acids. The CDR3 nucleotides are TGTGCCAGCAGCTTAGACAGGCTGAATGAGCAGTTCTTC. Protein: CASSLDRLNEQFF.

This clonotype was seen repeatedly, ten times or more. The rearrangement joins TRBV30 to TRBJ2-3, with D perhaps matching TRBD1 (5 bases). Germline values: CDR1 GTSNPN, CDR2 SVGIG (reference sequence). The length of the CDR3 is 15 residues. The V gene lost 5 bases and the J gene lost 2 bases, with 17 bases spanning the gap. The CDR3 region is CAWEGRDSITDTQYF. The CDR3 DNA reads as TGTGCCTGGGAAGGCCGCGACAGTATCACAGATACGCAGTATTTT.

A word on this clonotype: This may come from a read error, since a much larger clone is one base off. This sequence joins TRBV29-1 and TRBJ1-3; perhaps TRBD1 as D (6 bases). CDR3 size: 14 residues. V was pared by 6 bases and J by 3 bases, with 15 bases between. The germline V gene encodes CDR1 SQVTM and CDR2 ANQGSEA. This CDR3 reads CSVGHSIYGNTIYF. The CDR3 nucleotides read TGCAGCGTGGGACACAGTATCTATGGAAACACCATATATTTT.

This clonotype was observed once. Here the CDR3 DNA reads TGTGCCAGCAGCTTATTGCGGGGGGAGACCCAGTACTTC. As protein: CASSLLRGETQYF. The chain couples TRBV7-3 to TRBJ2-5; 7 nucleotides agree with TRBD2. The V gene's germline CDR1 is SGHTA and CDR2 FQGTGA. The J segment lost 5 bases and the V segment lost 2 bases, leaving 2 bases of the junction unmatched. This CDR3 comprises 13 residues. The full variable domain, its missing parts supplied by reference TRBV7-3 and TRBJ2-5, is GAGVSQTPSNKVTEKGKYVELRCDPISGHTALYWYRQSLGQGPEFLIYFQGTGAADDSGLPNDRFFAVRPEGSVSTLKIQRTERGDSAVYLCASSLLRGETQYFGPGTRLLVL.

This clonotype was detected ten times or more. V and J are TRBV5-1 and TRBJ2-1; 12 bases match TRBD2. Germline V gives CDR1 SGHRS, CDR2 YFSETQ. The CDR3 is 17 amino acids. With V trimmed by 4 bases and J by 5 bases, 10 bases remained unmatched. The CDR3 coding sequence is TGCGCCAGCAGCCCGAACAAGACTAGCGGGAGAAACAATGAGCAGTTCTTC. It specifies CASSPNKTSGRNNEQFF.

In this sample, this clonotype turned up many times. This sequence joins TRBV4-2 and TRBJ2-1, with a possible D match to TRBD2 (6 bases). CDR1 and CDR2 (germline): LGHNA, YNFKEQ. Trimming pared 4 bases from V and 2 bases from J, leaving 12 bases between. The CDR3 has 15 residues. Here the CDR3 reads CASSPRLDTYNEQFF. CDR3 nucleotide sequence: TGTGCCAGCAGCCCCAGACTAGACACCTACAATGAGCAGTTCTTC.

This clonotype was recorded many times. The rearrangement links TRBV20-1 to TRBJ2-7; 8 bases match TRBD1. In germline, CDR1 is DFQATT, CDR2 SNEGSKA (reference sequence). V was pared by 4 bases and J by 2 bases, with 4 bases of the junction left unmatched. The CDR3 is 13 residues long. CDR3 loop: CSATGQGTYEQYF. The CDR3 bases are TGCAGTGCTACAGGACAGGGTACCTACGAGCAGTACTTC.

This clonotype was counted at least ten times. The rearrangement joins TRBV5-1 to TRBJ1-1; 9 bases map to TRBD1. This CDR3 is built from 16 residues. Germline V CDR1 and CDR2: SGHRS, YFSETQ. The V gene end was trimmed by 4 bases and the J gene end by 0 bases; junction bases not matched to a gene: 7. The CDR3 DNA reads as TGCGCCAGCAGCGGAACAGGGGGCCGAATGAACACTGAAGCTTTCTTT. Protein sequence: CASSGTGGRMNTEAFF.

This clonotype was observed many times. The V gene is TRBV6-2 or TRBV6-3, the J gene TRBJ2-5, with TRBD1 as a possible D gene (6 bases). This CDR3 contains 16 residues. CDR1 MNHEY and CDR2 SVGEGT come from the germline V gene. Trimming left V 2 bases short and J 3 bases short, with 16 bases between. Here the CDR3 reads CASSYPRRQVEETQYF. The CDR3 DNA sequence: TGTGCCAGCAGTTACCCCCGCCGACAGGTAGAAGAGACCCAGTACTTC.

This clonotype was detected many times. The V call is TRBV6-5, the J call TRBJ2-1; a weak D match, TRBD1 (5 bases). Germline-derived CDR1 and CDR2 are MNHEY and SVGAGI. V lost 11 bases and J 4 bases, leaving 12 bases between the germline ends. This CDR3 has 12 residues. CDR3 nucleotides: TGTGCCCCCGACAGATTGTACAATGAGCAGTTCTTC. Its protein is CAPDRLYNEQFF.

This clonotype was observed many times. The rearrangement joins TRBV30 to TRBJ2-7, with no clear D. Trimming left V 3 bases short and J 2 bases short, with 14 bases between. The germline gives CDR1 GTSNPN, CDR2 SVGIG (reference sequence). The CDR3 sequence is 14 residues long. CDR3 DNA sequence: TGTGCCTGGAGAGATCTAAGTAGGACCTACGAGCAGTACTTC. Translating gives CAWRDLSRTYEQYF.

The genes are TRBV12-3 or TRBV12-4 and TRBJ1-2; TRBD1 is a possible D gene (5 bases). The length of the CDR3 is 13 residues. V lost 6 bases and J 5 bases, leaving 13 bases between the germline ends. The CDR3 coding sequence is TGTGCCAGCAGCCCCGGGGGTTGGTATGGCTACACCTTC. The encoded protein is CASSPGGWYGYTF.

This clonotype was picked up many times. The chain has TRBV6-5 and TRBJ2-5; D gene ambiguous. The ends were cut back, 5 bases at V and 5 bases at J, with 12 bases in the middle. The CDR3 extends over 13 amino acids. Per the germline V gene, CDR1 is MNHEY and CDR2 is SVGAGI. The CDR3 sequence is CASSDVGSETQYF. DNA of the CDR3: TGTGCCAGCAGTGACGTGGGCTCCGAGACCCAGTACTTC.

Many counts were recorded for this clonotype. The rearrangement links TRBV18 to TRBJ1-5, with 11 positions matching TRBD1. The germline V gene has CDR1 KGHSH and CDR2 LQKENI. The V gene end was trimmed by 2 bases and the J gene end by 0 bases; junction bases not matched to a gene: 9. This CDR3 comprises 19 residues. In DNA form, the CDR3 reads TGTGCCAGCTCACCAGGGGAGGACAGGGGGCCCTATAGCAATCAGCCCCAGCATTTT. It translates to CASSPGEDRGPYSNQPQHF.

This clonotype was seen many times. The rearrangement uses TRBV4-1 and TRBJ2-7, with D perhaps TRBD1 (6 bases). CDR3 length equals 13 residues. CDR1 MGHRA and CDR2 YSYEKL come from the germline V gene. Trimming took 2 bases from V and 1 from J, leaving 6 bases between them. The CDR3, as DNA: TGCGCCAGCAGCCAAACAGGGTCCTACGAGCAGTACTTC. This codes for CASSQTGSYEQYF.

This clonotype was picked up a small number of times. The chain links TRBV5-1 to TRBJ2-3; D unclear. The V gene's germline CDR1 is SGHRS and CDR2 YFSETQ. V gave up 1 base and J gave up 6 bases, with 6 bases separating them. This CDR3 comprises 12 residues. CDR3 loop: CASSLYWDTQYF. The CDR3 bases are TGCGCCAGCAGCTTGTATTGGGATACGCAGTATTTT.